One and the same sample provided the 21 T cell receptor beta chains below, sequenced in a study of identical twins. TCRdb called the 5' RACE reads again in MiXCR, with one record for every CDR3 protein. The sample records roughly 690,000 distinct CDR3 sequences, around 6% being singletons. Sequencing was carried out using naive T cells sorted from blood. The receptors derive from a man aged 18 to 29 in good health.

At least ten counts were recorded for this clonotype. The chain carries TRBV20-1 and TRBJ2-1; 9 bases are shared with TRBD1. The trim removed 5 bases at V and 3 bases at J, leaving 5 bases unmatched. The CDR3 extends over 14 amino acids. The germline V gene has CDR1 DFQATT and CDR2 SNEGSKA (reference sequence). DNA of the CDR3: TGCAGTGCTCACGGACAGGGGAACTACAATGAGCAGTTCTTC. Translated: CSAHGQGNYNEQFF.

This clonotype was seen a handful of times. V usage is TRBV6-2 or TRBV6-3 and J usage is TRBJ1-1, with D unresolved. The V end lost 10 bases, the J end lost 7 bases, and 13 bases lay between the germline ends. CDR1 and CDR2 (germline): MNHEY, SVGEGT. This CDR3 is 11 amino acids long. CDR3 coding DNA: TGTGCCACCTTTTCCGGGGTTGAAGCTTTCTTT. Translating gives CATFSGVEAFF.

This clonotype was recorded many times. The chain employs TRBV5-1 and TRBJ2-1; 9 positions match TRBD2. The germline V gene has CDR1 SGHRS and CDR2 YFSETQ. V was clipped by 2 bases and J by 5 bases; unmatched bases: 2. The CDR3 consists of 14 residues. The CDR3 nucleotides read TGCGCCAGCAGCTTACTAGCGGGTAACAATGAGCAGTTCTTC. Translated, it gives CASSLLAGNNEQFF.

CDR3 loop: CASSPGAKTGELFF. In nucleotides, the CDR3 is TGCGCCAGCAGCCCAGGAGCTAAAACCGGGGAGCTGTTTTTT. The chain employs TRBV5-1 and TRBJ2-2; D gene unclear. From germline, CDR1 is SGHRS and CDR2 YFSETQ. Trimming cost V 4 bases and J 5 bases, with 12 bases left between them. This CDR3 has 14 amino acids.

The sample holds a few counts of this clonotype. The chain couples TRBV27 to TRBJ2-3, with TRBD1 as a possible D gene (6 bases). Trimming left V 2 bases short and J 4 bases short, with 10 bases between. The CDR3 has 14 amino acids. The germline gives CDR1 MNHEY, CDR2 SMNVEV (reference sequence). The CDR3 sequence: CASSLPGQPDTQYF. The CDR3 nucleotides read TGTGCCAGCAGTTTACCCGGACAGCCAGATACGCAGTATTTT.

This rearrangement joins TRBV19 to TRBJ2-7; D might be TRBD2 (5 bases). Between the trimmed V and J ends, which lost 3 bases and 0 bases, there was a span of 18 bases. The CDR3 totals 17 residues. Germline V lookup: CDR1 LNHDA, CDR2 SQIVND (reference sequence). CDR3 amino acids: CASSIGGILPDSYEQYF. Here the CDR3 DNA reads TGTGCCAGTAGTATTGGAGGAATACTACCCGACTCCTACGAGCAGTACTTC.

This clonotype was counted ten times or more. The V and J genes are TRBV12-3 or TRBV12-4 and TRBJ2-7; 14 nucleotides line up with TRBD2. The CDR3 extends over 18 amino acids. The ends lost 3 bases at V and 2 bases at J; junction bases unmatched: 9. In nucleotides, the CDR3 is TGTGCCAGCAGTTTCGAGGGACTAGCGGGAGAAGGGGCCTACGAGCAGTACTTC. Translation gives CASSFEGLAGEGAYEQYF.

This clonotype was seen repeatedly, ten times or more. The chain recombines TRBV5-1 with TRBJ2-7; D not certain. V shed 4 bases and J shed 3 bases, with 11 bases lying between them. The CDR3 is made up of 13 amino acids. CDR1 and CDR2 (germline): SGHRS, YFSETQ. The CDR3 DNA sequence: TGCGCCAGCAGCCCCCAGGACCGCTACGAGCAGTACTTC. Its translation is CASSPQDRYEQYF.

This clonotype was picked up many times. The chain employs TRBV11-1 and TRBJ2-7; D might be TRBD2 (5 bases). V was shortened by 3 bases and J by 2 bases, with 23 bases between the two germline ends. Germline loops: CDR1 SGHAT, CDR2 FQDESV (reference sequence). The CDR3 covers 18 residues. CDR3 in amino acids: CASSFPSAGRKNTYEQYF. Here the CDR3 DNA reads TGTGCCAGCAGCTTCCCATCGGCGGGCAGGAAGAATACCTACGAGCAGTACTTC.

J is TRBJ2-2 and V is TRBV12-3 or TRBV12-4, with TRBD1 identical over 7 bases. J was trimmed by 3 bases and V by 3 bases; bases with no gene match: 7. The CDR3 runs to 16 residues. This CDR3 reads CASSLGTVKHTGELFF. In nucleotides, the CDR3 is TGTGCCAGCAGTTTGGGGACAGTTAAGCACACCGGGGAGCTGTTTTTT.

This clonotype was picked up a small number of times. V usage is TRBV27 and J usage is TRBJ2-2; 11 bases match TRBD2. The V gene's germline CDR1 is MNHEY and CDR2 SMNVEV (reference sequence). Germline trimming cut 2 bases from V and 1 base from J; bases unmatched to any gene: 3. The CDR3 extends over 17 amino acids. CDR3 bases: TGTGCCAGCAGTTTAATAGCGGGGGGGGTGAACACCGGGGAGCTGTTTTTT. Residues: CASSLIAGGVNTGELFF.

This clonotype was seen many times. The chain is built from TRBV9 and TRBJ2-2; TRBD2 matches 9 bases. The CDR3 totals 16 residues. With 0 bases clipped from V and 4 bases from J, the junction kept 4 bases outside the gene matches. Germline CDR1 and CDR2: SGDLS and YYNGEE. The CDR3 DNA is TGTGCCAGCAGCGTAGTGTTTAGCGGGAGCACCGGGGAGCTGTTTTTT. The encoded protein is CASSVVFSGSTGELFF.

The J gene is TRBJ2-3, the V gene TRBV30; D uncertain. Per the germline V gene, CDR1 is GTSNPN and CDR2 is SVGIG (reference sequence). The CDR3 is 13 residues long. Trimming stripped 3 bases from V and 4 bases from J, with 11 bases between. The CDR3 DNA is TGTGCCTGGAGCGCTCTGGAGTCAGATACGCAGTATTTT. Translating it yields CAWSALESDTQYF.

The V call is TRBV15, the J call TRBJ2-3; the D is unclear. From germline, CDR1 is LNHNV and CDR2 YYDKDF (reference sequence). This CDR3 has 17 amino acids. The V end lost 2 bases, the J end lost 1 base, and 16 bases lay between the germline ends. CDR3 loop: CATSRPTNNFGTDTQYF. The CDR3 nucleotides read TGTGCCACCAGCAGACCTACAAATAATTTCGGCACAGATACGCAGTATTTT.

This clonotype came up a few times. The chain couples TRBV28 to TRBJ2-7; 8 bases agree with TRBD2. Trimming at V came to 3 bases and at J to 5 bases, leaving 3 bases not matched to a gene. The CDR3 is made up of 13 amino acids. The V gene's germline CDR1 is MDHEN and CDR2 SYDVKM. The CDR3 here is CASSLSGSNEQYF. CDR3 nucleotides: TGTGCCAGCAGTTTGAGCGGGAGTAACGAGCAGTACTTC.

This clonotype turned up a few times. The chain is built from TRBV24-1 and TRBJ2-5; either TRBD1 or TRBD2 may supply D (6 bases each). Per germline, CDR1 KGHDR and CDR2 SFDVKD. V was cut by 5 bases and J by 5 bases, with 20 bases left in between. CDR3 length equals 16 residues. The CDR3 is CATSVGRLDRRETQYF. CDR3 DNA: TGTGCCACCAGTGTCGGCAGACTAGACAGGAGGGAGACCCAGTACTTC.

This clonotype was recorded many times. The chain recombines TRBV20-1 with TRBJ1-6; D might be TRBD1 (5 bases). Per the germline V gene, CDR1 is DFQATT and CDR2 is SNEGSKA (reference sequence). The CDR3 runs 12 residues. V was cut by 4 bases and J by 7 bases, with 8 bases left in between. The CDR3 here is CSATRANSPLHF. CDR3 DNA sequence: TGCAGTGCTACCAGGGCCAATTCACCCCTCCACTTT.

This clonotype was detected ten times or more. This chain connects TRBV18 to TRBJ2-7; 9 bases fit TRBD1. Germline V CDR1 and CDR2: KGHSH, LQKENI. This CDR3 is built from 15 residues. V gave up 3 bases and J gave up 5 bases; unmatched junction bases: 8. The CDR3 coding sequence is TGTGCCAGCTCACCGAACAGGGGGCGAAATAACGAGCAGTACTTC. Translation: CASSPNRGRNNEQYF.

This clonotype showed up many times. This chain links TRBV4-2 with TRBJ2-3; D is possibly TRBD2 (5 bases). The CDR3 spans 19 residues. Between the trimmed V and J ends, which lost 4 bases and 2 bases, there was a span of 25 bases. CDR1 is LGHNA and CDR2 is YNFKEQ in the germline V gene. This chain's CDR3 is CASSPVGTRRVSNTDTQYF. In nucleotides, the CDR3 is TGTGCCAGCAGCCCAGTCGGAACTAGGCGGGTCTCGAACACAGATACGCAGTATTTT.

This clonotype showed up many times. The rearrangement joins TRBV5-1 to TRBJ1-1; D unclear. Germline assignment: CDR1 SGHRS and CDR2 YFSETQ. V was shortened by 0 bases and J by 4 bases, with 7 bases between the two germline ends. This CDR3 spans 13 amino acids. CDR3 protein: CASSLGSGTEAFF. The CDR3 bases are TGCGCCAGCAGCTTGGGGTCGGGCACTGAAGCTTTCTTT.

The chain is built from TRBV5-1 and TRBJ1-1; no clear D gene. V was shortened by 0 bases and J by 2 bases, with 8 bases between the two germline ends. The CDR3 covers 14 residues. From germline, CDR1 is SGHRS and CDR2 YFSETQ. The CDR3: CASSLEWKNTEAFF. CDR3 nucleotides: TGCGCCAGCAGCTTGGAGTGGAAAAACACTGAAGCTTTCTTT.